This T cell receptor (beta chain) was sequenced in a study of cytomegalovirus exposure and HLA in healthy donors. The wider study: A data release that came early held approximately 85 million unique TCRs from HLA-typed donors.

PCR amplification relied on 60 Vbeta primers (plus 13 Jbeta primers). This table comes from immunoSEQ multiplex PCR, and its TCRdb copy is limited to in-frame clones, with some not included. Of under 130,000 clones listed, 60% to 80% were seen once; the top ten hold 7.5% to 10%. Findings and limits, study-wide: Three chains linked to CMV were shown in vitro to be specific for CMV antigens.

CDR3 length equals 15 residues. V dropped 5 bases and J dropped 7 bases, with 18 bases sitting between them. In germline, CDR1 is MNHEY, CDR2 SVGAGI. Regarding this clone: What it binds is not known.

The rearrangement links TRBV6-5 to TRBJ1-5, with D perhaps matching TRBD1 (6 bases). The specimen was PBMCs. The receptor comes from a woman between 40 and 50 years old in good health and CMV-seropositive. CDR3 amino acids: CASSTQTGVGQPQHF. For the CDR3, the DNA is TGTGCCAGCAGTACGCAGACAGGAGTGGGACAGCCCCAGCATTTT.